This T cell receptor beta chain was captured in a study of cytomegalovirus exposure and HLA in healthy donors. The CDR3 runs 13 residues. Trimming took off 3 bases at V and 3 bases at J, with 9 bases between the two ends. Germline lookup yields CDR1 MNHNS and CDR2 SASEGT. Overall study findings and caveats: Rarity characterized most TCR sequences, yet some public TCRs appeared in many donors.

Of note for this clone: The antigen remains unidentified.

The PCR had 60 Vbeta and 13 Jbeta primers. Generated by immunoSEQ multiplex PCR, the TCRdb table keeps only in-frame clones and is missing some. The table lists a few hundred thousand clones, 60% to 80% of them singletons. The TCR comes from a man between 18 and 35 years old in good health and CMV-seronegative. The chain carries TRBV6-1 and TRBJ2-7; D unclear. The specimen was PBMCs. This CDR3 reads CASSDSPLYEQYF. The CDR3 DNA sequence: TGTGCCAGCAGTGACTCCCCCCTCTACGAGCAGTACTTC.